This T cell receptor (beta chain) was identified during a study of CD8 T cells in ankylosing spondylitis. Study results and caveats: Seemingly distinctive of ankylosing spondylitis blood was a TCR beta motif formed by eight highly homologous variants.

A word on this clonotype: Its specificity is unknown.

MiXCR was run by TCRdb on the 5' RACE reads, yielding one entry per CDR3 protein. The data contain a few hundred thousand distinct CDR3 sequences, 18% of them singletons. This receptor was identified in a male donor with ankylosing spondylitis or in good health (not recorded which). The material sequenced was blood, either unsorted or a sorted T cell fraction (not recorded which).

CDR3 amino acids: CSAQESTDTQYF. DNA for the CDR3: TGCAGTGCTCAGGAAAGCACAGATACGCAGTATTTT. This chain connects TRBV20-1 to TRBJ2-3; D call uncertain. The CDR3 is 12 residues long. Trimming took 5 bases from V and 0 from J, leaving 6 bases between them. CDR1 and CDR2 from the germline V gene are DFQATT and SNEGSKA (reference sequence).